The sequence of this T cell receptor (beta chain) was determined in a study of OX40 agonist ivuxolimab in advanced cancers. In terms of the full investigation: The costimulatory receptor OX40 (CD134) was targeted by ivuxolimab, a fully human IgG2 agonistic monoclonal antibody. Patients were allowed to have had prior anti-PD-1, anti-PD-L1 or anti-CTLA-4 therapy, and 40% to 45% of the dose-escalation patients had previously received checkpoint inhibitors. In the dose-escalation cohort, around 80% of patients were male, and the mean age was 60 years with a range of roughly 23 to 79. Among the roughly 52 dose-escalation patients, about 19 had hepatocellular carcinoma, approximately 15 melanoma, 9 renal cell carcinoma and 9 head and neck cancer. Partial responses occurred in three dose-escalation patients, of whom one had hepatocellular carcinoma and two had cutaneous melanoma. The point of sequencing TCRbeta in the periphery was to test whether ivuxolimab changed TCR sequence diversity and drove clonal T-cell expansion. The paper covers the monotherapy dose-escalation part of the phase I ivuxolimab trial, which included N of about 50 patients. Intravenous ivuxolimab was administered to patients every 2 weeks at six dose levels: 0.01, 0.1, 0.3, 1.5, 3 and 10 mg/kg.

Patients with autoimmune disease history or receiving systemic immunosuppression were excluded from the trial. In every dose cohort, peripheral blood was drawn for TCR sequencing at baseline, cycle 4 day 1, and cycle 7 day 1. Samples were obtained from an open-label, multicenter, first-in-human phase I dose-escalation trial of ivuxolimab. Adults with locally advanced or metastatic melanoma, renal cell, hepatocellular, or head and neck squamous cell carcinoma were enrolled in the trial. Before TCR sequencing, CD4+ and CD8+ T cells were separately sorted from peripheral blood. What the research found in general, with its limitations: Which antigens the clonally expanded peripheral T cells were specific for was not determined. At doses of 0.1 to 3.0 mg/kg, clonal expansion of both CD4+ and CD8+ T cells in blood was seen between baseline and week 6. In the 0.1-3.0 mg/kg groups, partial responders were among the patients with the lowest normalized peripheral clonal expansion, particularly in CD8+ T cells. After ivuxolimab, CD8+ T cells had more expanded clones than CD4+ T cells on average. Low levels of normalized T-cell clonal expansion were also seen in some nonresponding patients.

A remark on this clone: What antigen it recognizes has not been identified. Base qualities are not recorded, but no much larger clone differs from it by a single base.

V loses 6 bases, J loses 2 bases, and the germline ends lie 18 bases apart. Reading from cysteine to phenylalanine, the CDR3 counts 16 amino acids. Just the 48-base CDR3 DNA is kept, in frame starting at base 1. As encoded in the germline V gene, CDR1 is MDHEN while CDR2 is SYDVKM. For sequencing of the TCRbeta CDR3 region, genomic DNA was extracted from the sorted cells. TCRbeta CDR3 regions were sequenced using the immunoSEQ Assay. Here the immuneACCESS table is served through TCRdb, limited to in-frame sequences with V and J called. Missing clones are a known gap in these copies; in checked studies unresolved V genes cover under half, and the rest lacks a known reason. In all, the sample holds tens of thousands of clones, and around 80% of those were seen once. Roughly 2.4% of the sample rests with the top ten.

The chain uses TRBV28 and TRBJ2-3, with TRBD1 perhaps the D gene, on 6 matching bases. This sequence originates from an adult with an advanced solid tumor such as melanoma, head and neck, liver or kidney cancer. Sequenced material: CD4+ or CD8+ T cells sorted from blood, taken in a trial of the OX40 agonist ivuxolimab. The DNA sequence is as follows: TGTGCCAGCAGCTTAAATCAAGGGGGTCTCACAGATACGCAGTATTTT. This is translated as CASSLNQGGLTDTQYF.